This T cell receptor beta chain was documented in a study of beta chain features in type 1 diabetes. Notes on the study in general: Shortening that was moderate but significant affected the TCRB CDR3s of Type 1 diabetes patients in all four CD4+ subsets.

Expressed TCRB transcripts were sequenced after all isolated RNA was converted to cDNA. Data came from immunoSEQ multiplex PCR; TCRdb stores just in-frame clones and leaves some out. The repertoire has about 620,000 clones, 15% to 18% of them found once; the top ten carry under 0.095%. There are 15 residues in the CDR3. Germline V gives CDR1 SGHTA, CDR2 FQGNSA. The germline V and J ends were trimmed by 3 bases and 3 bases, with 14 bases remaining between them. A few counts support this clone. Its target is not known. Purity (above 98%) was reached by all sorted populations. The sample taken for sequencing was naive CD4+ T cells from blood. The source of this sequence is a young man in good health. The chain is built from TRBV7-2 and TRBJ2-5; TRBD2 is a possible D gene (6 bases). The CDR3 loop is CASSFPSSGEETQYF. DNA for the CDR3: TGTGCCAGCAGCTTCCCCTCGTCGGGGGAAGAGACCCAGTACTTC. Together with reference TRBV7-2 and TRBJ2-5, the CDR3 gives the full variable domain: GAGVSQSPSNKVTEKGKDVELRCDPISGHTALYWYRQSLGQGLEFLIYFQGNSAPDKSGLPSDRFSAERTGGSVSTLTIQRTQQEDSAVYLCASSFPSSGEETQYFGPGTRLLVL.